This paragraph covers one TCR beta chain sequence. The CDR3 spans 17 residues. Germline assignment: CDR1 SGHRS and CDR2 YFSETQ. V was clipped by 4 bases and J by 3 bases; unmatched bases: 7. The data are from a study of cytomegalovirus exposure and HLA in healthy donors. Primers included in the PCR were 60 Vbeta and 13 Jbeta primers. Per the study methods: Later work found around 72 million unique TCR beta chains, with roughly 11 million shared. The assay was immunoSEQ multiplex PCR, and TCRdb's table has in-frame clones only and misses some. The V and J calls and clone size are taken from that table; D and trimming were inferred from the DNA. The sample has 110,000 to 150,000 clones; roughly 79% are singletons.

V usage is TRBV5-1 and J usage is TRBJ2-7, with 16 positions matching TRBD2. The source material was PBMCs. The TCR was taken from a woman aged 40 to 50 in good health and CMV-seronegative. CDR3 residues: CASSKGLAGGPFYEQYF. The CDR3 DNA reads TGCGCCAGCAGCAAGGGACTAGCGGGAGGGCCGTTCTACGAGCAGTACTTC.